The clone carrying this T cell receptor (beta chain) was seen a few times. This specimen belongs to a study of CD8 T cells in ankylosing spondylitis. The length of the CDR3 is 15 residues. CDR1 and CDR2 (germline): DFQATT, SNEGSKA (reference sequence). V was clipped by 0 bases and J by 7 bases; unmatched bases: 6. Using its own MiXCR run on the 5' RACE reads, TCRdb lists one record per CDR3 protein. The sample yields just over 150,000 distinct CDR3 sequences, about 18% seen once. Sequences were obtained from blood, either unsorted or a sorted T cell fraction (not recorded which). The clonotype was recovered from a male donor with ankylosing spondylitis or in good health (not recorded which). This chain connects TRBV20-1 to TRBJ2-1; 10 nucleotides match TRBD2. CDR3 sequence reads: CSARDSSGSGNEQFF. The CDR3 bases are TGCAGTGCTAGAGATTCTAGCGGGAGCGGAAATGAGCAGTTCTTC.